Listed below are T cell receptor beta chains from one sample, sequenced in a study of blood T cell repertoires in COVID-19. The repertoire was sequenced with immunoSEQ multiplex PCR; TCRdb's copy has only in-frame clones and lacks some. The sample shows 380,000 or so clones, 65% to 90% of them seen only once. Sequencing was done on a sample of peripheral blood. These receptors all stem from a woman aged 60-75 years with COVID-19, enrolled during active disease. CDR3s include the opening cysteine and the closing phenylalanine or tryptophan. D genes are given only for firm matches. For some rows the clone size is stated as once, few or many, or as a class when expanded; others skip it.

d_call: -
j_call: TRBJ2-7
clone_size: once
v_call: TRBV13
cdr3_aa: CASSFNSYEQYF
cdr3_nt: TGTGCCAGCAGCTTCAACTCATACGAGCAGTACTTC

d_call: -
j_call: TRBJ1-2
clone_size: -
v_call: TRBV30
cdr3_aa: CAWVWGRGDYGYTF
cdr3_nt: TGTGCCTGGGTATGGGGGCGCGGAGACTATGGCTACACCTTC

d_call: TRBD1
j_call: TRBJ1-4
clone_size: -
v_call: TRBV19
cdr3_aa: CASSRGAGGEKLFF
cdr3_nt: TGTGCCAGTAGTAGAGGGGCAGGGGGAGAAAAACTGTTTTTT

d_call: TRBD1
j_call: TRBJ2-1
clone_size: few
v_call: TRBV30
cdr3_aa: CAWAPVGTGRNEQFF
cdr3_nt: TGTGCCTGGGCACCAGTCGGGACAGGGAGGAATGAGCAGTTCTTC

d_call: TRBD2
j_call: TRBJ2-3
clone_size: -
v_call: TRBV7-3
cdr3_aa: CASSLIPERGGTDTQYF
cdr3_nt: TGTGCCAGCAGCTTAATACCCGAGCGGGGGGGCACAGATACGCAGTATTTT

d_call: -
j_call: TRBJ1-2
clone_size: -
v_call: TRBV2
cdr3_aa: CASIFFLRRTRSYGYTF
cdr3_nt: TGTGCCAGCATTTTTTTCCTGAGGCGAACCCGGAGCTATGGCTACACCTTC

d_call: -
j_call: TRBJ1-2
clone_size: -
v_call: TRBV15
cdr3_aa: CATSRDAGNYGYTF
cdr3_nt: TGTGCCACCAGCAGAGACGCGGGGAACTATGGCTACACCTTC

d_call: -
j_call: TRBJ1-6
clone_size: -
v_call: TRBV29-1
cdr3_aa: CSAADSRGSPLHF
cdr3_nt: TGCAGCGCCGCGGACTCACGAGGCTCACCCCTCCACTTT

d_call: TRBD1
j_call: TRBJ1-2
clone_size: -
v_call: TRBV7-6
cdr3_aa: CASRQGARDYGYTF
cdr3_nt: TGTGCCAGCAGACAGGGGGCGCGGGACTATGGCTACACCTTC

d_call: TRBD1
j_call: TRBJ1-2
clone_size: -
v_call: TRBV2
cdr3_aa: CASRDRGEVRGYTF
cdr3_nt: TGTGCCAGCAGGGACAGGGGCGAGGTGCGTGGCTACACCTTC

d_call: -
j_call: TRBJ2-2
clone_size: once
v_call: TRBV2
cdr3_aa: CASSLASPGAGELFF
cdr3_nt: TGTGCCAGCAGTTTGGCCTCCCCCGGGGCCGGGGAGCTGTTTTTT

d_call: -
j_call: TRBJ2-2
clone_size: -
v_call: TRBV4-2
cdr3_aa: CASSQGPDTATGELFF
cdr3_nt: TGTGCCAGCAGCCAAGGTCCGGACACGGCAACCGGGGAGCTGTTTTTT

d_call: -
j_call: TRBJ1-1
clone_size: -
v_call: TRBV6-5
cdr3_aa: CASSYRRGATEAFF
cdr3_nt: TGTGCCAGCAGTTACCGTCGGGGGGCCACTGAAGCTTTCTTT

d_call: TRBD1
j_call: TRBJ1-2
clone_size: -
v_call: TRBV18
cdr3_aa: CASSRTGDYGYTF
cdr3_nt: TGTGCCAGCTCACGGACAGGGGACTATGGCTACACCTTC

d_call: TRBD1
j_call: TRBJ1-2
clone_size: -
v_call: TRBV10-2
cdr3_aa: CASSGQVINYGYTF
cdr3_nt: TGCGCCAGCAGCGGACAGGTGATTAACTATGGCTACACCTTC

d_call: -
j_call: TRBJ1-4
clone_size: -
v_call: TRBV30
cdr3_aa: CAWTNGFMEKLFF
cdr3_nt: TGTGCCTGGACCAACGGGTTTATGGAAAAACTGTTTTTT

d_call: -
j_call: TRBJ1-1
clone_size: few
v_call: TRBV27
cdr3_aa: CASSLLAGVEAFF
cdr3_nt: TGTGCCAGCAGTTTATTGGCAGGGGTAGAAGCTTTCTTT

d_call: TRBD1
j_call: TRBJ1-2
clone_size: -
v_call: TRBV3-1/TRBV3-2
cdr3_aa: CASSQRRTGAAYGYTF
cdr3_nt: TGTGCCAGCAGCCAACGACGGACAGGGGCGGCCTATGGCTACACCTTC

d_call: -
j_call: TRBJ2-2
clone_size: -
v_call: TRBV7-3
cdr3_aa: CASSTNTGELFF
cdr3_nt: TGTGCCAGCAGTACGAACACCGGGGAGCTGTTTTTT

d_call: -
j_call: TRBJ2-7
clone_size: -
v_call: TRBV19
cdr3_aa: CASSIIHRASSYEQYF
cdr3_nt: TGTGCCAGTAGTATTATTCACAGGGCCTCTTCCTACGAGCAGTACTTC

d_call: -
j_call: TRBJ2-1
clone_size: once
v_call: TRBV7-3
cdr3_aa: CASSLTGAARDYNEQFF
cdr3_nt: TGTGCCAGCAGCTTAACGGGGGCGGCACGGGACTACAATGAGCAGTTCTTC

d_call: TRBD1
j_call: TRBJ2-7
clone_size: -
v_call: TRBV5-1
cdr3_aa: CASSWDRLYEQYF
cdr3_nt: TGCGCCAGCAGCTGGGACAGGCTCTACGAGCAGTACTTC

d_call: TRBD1
j_call: TRBJ2-6
clone_size: -
v_call: TRBV4-1
cdr3_aa: CASSHGQVAGANVLTF
cdr3_nt: TGCGCCAGCAGCCATGGACAGGTAGCTGGGGCCAACGTCCTGACTTTC

d_call: TRBD2
j_call: TRBJ2-3
clone_size: -
v_call: TRBV27
cdr3_aa: CASSPQLAGSTDTQYF
cdr3_nt: TGTGCCAGCAGTCCCCAACTAGCGGGGAGCACAGATACGCAGTATTTT

d_call: TRBD2
j_call: TRBJ2-1
clone_size: -
v_call: TRBV18
cdr3_aa: CASSRTSGGPYNEQFF
cdr3_nt: TGTGCCAGCTCACGGACTAGCGGGGGCCCTTACAATGAGCAGTTCTTC

d_call: TRBD1
j_call: TRBJ2-5
clone_size: -
v_call: TRBV2
cdr3_aa: CASSGSGTGDETQYF
cdr3_nt: TGTGCCAGCAGTGGAAGTGGGACAGGGGATGAGACCCAGTACTTC

d_call: -
j_call: TRBJ1-2
clone_size: -
v_call: TRBV6-6
cdr3_aa: CASSHRTSNYGYTF
cdr3_nt: TGTGCCAGCAGCCATCGGACATCTAACTATGGCTACACCTTC

d_call: -
j_call: TRBJ2-7
clone_size: few
v_call: TRBV30
cdr3_aa: CAWSVAREQYF
cdr3_nt: TGTGCCTGGAGTGTGGCGAGGGAGCAGTACTTC

d_call: TRBD1
j_call: TRBJ1-3
clone_size: -
v_call: TRBV11-3
cdr3_aa: CASSLDTGGSGNTIYF
cdr3_nt: TGTGCCAGCAGCTTAGATACAGGGGGCTCTGGAAACACCATATATTTT

d_call: -
j_call: TRBJ1-1
clone_size: -
v_call: TRBV7-9
cdr3_aa: CASTPGLVPNTEAFF
cdr3_nt: TGTGCCAGCACCCCAGGACTGGTTCCCAACACTGAAGCTTTCTTT

d_call: TRBD2
j_call: TRBJ2-3
clone_size: -
v_call: TRBV29-1
cdr3_aa: CSDGGGGRGTDTQYF
cdr3_nt: TGCAGCGACGGAGGCGGGGGGCGGGGAACAGATACGCAGTATTTT

d_call: TRBD1
j_call: TRBJ2-1
clone_size: -
v_call: TRBV27
cdr3_aa: CASSFYGQGGNEQFF
cdr3_nt: TGTGCCAGCAGTTTTTATGGACAGGGTGGCAATGAGCAGTTCTTC

d_call: TRBD1
j_call: TRBJ1-6
clone_size: -
v_call: TRBV5-6
cdr3_aa: CASSSGAGTGQIISPLHF
cdr3_nt: TGTGCCAGCAGCTCGGGAGCCGGGACAGGCCAAATAATCTCACCCCTCCACTTT

d_call: -
j_call: TRBJ1-2
clone_size: -
v_call: TRBV4-2
cdr3_aa: CASSQDRGNYGYTF
cdr3_nt: TGTGCCAGCAGCCAAGATCGGGGGAACTATGGCTACACCTTC

d_call: TRBD1
j_call: TRBJ1-4
clone_size: -
v_call: TRBV2
cdr3_aa: CASNTYGTGVNEKLFF
cdr3_nt: TGTGCCAGCAATACCTACGGGACAGGAGTGAATGAAAAACTGTTTTTT

d_call: -
j_call: TRBJ2-7
clone_size: -
v_call: TRBV19
cdr3_aa: CASTRGTGREEQYF
cdr3_nt: TGTGCCAGTACCCGCGGAACAGGGCGAGAGGAGCAGTACTTC

d_call: -
j_call: TRBJ1-3
clone_size: -
v_call: TRBV4-2
cdr3_aa: CASSQDPGVYGNTIYF
cdr3_nt: TGTGCCAGCAGCCAAGATCCGGGGGTGTATGGAAACACCATATATTTT

d_call: TRBD2
j_call: TRBJ2-3
clone_size: few
v_call: TRBV11-2
cdr3_aa: CASSLGLAGITDTQYF
cdr3_nt: TGTGCCAGCAGCTTAGGACTAGCGGGGATCACAGATACGCAGTATTTT

d_call: TRBD1
j_call: TRBJ1-3
clone_size: -
v_call: TRBV6-5
cdr3_aa: CASSYGTAGNTIYF
cdr3_nt: TGTGCCAGCAGTTACGGGACAGCTGGAAACACCATATATTTT

d_call: TRBD2
j_call: TRBJ2-7
clone_size: -
v_call: TRBV27
cdr3_aa: CASSLGLAGVGYEQYF
cdr3_nt: TGTGCCAGCAGTTTAGGACTAGCGGGGGTGGGCTACGAGCAGTACTTC

d_call: TRBD1
j_call: TRBJ2-7
clone_size: -
v_call: TRBV4-2
cdr3_aa: CASSQGGTGIGYEQYF
cdr3_nt: TGTGCCAGCAGCCAAGGGGGGACAGGGATCGGATACGAGCAGTACTTC

d_call: -
j_call: TRBJ2-1
clone_size: -
v_call: TRBV10-3
cdr3_aa: CATGAGSYNEQFF
cdr3_nt: TGTGCCACCGGAGCAGGGTCCTACAATGAGCAGTTCTTC

d_call: TRBD1
j_call: TRBJ1-6
clone_size: -
v_call: TRBV27
cdr3_aa: CASSLDRGGNSPLHF
cdr3_nt: TGTGCCAGCAGTTTAGACAGGGGGGGGAATTCACCCCTCCACTTT

d_call: -
j_call: TRBJ1-1
clone_size: -
v_call: TRBV28
cdr3_aa: CASSLSLQGSTEAFF
cdr3_nt: TGTGCCAGCAGTTTAAGCCTTCAGGGAAGCACTGAAGCTTTCTTT

d_call: TRBD1
j_call: TRBJ2-3
clone_size: -
v_call: TRBV29-1
cdr3_aa: CSVAPGQGTDTQYF
cdr3_nt: TGCAGCGTTGCTCCGGGACAGGGCACAGATACGCAGTATTTT

d_call: TRBD1
j_call: TRBJ1-5
clone_size: -
v_call: TRBV6-1
cdr3_aa: CASSELNNRDRGRLRGNQPQHF
cdr3_nt: TGTGCCAGCAGTGAATTAAACAATCGGGACAGGGGGCGCTTGAGGGGCAATCAGCCCCAGCATTTT

d_call: TRBD1
j_call: TRBJ2-5
clone_size: -
v_call: TRBV28
cdr3_aa: CASSPGQGGYF
cdr3_nt: TGTGCCAGCAGTCCTGGACAGGGAGGATACTTC

d_call: TRBD1
j_call: TRBJ1-2
clone_size: -
v_call: TRBV5-5
cdr3_aa: CASGGTGGWYYGYTF
cdr3_nt: TGTGCCAGCGGAGGGACAGGGGGCTGGTACTATGGCTACACCTTC

d_call: TRBD1
j_call: TRBJ2-4
clone_size: once
v_call: TRBV7-3
cdr3_aa: CASSARQGNIQYF
cdr3_nt: TGTGCCAGCAGCGCCCGACAGGGAAACATTCAGTACTTC

d_call: TRBD1
j_call: TRBJ2-3
clone_size: -
v_call: TRBV10-2
cdr3_aa: CASLLRQGSGQGDTQYF
cdr3_nt: TGCGCCAGCCTACTGAGACAGGGGTCAGGACAGGGAGATACGCAGTATTTT

d_call: TRBD1
j_call: TRBJ1-3
clone_size: -
v_call: TRBV7-9
cdr3_aa: CASSLYRGGVSGNTIYF
cdr3_nt: TGTGCCAGCAGCCTTTACAGGGGCGGAGTGTCTGGAAACACCATATATTTT

d_call: -
j_call: TRBJ2-6
clone_size: -
v_call: TRBV24-1
cdr3_aa: CATSDDGQIVSSGANVLTF
cdr3_nt: TGTGCCACCAGTGATGACGGACAGATTGTGAGCTCTGGGGCCAACGTCCTGACTTTC

d_call: -
j_call: TRBJ2-1
clone_size: -
v_call: TRBV29-1
cdr3_aa: CSVEGAGAFSYNEQFF
cdr3_nt: TGCAGCGTTGAAGGGGCAGGGGCCTTCTCCTACAATGAGCAGTTCTTC